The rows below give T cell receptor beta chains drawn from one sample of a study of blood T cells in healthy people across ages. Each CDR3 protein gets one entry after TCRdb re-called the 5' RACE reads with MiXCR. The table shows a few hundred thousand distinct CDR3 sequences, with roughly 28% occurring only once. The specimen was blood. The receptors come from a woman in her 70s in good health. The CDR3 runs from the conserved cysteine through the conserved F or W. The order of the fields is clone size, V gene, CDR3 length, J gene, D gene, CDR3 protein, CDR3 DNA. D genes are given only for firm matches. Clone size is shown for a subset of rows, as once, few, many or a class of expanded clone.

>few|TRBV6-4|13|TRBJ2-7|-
CASSDPEGHEQYF
TGTGCCAGCAGTGACCCCGAGGGGCACGAGCAGTACTTC
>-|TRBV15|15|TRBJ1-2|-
CATSRDGGPNYGYTF
TGTGCCACCAGCAGAGATGGGGGACCTAACTATGGCTACACCTTC
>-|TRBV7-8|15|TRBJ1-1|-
CASSPQGRVYTEAFF
TGTGCCAGCAGCCCCCAGGGCAGGGTCTACACTGAAGCTTTCTTT
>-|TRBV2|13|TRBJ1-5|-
CASLPDSNQPQHF
TGTGCCAGTCTTCCGGATAGCAATCAGCCCCAGCATTTT
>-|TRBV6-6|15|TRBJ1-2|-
CASNKLASQGYGYTF
TGTGCCAGCAACAAATTGGCTTCGCAGGGGTATGGCTACACCTTC
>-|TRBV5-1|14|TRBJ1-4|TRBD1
CASSLDRGAGELFF
TGCGCCAGCAGCTTAGACAGGGGCGCCGGGGAACTGTTTTTT
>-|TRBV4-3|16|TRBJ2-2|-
CASSQDPFLLGGELFF
TGCGCCAGCAGCCAAGATCCCTTTCTGCTGGGCGGGGAGCTGTTTTTT
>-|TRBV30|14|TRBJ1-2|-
CAWKKRGGAHGYTF
TGTGCCTGGAAAAAAAGGGGGGGCGCTCACGGCTACACCTTC
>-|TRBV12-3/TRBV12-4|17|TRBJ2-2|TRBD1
CASKFYAGQVNTGELFF
TGTGCCAGCAAATTTTACGCGGGACAGGTGAACACCGGGGAGCTGTTTTTT
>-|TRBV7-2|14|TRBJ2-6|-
CASTNDPGANVLTF
TGTGCCTCTACTAATGACCCTGGGGCCAACGTCCTGACTTTC
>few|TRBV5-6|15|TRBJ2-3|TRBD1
CASSYPTDRVHTQYF
TGTGCCAGCAGCTACCCTACGGACAGGGTGCATACGCAGTATTTT
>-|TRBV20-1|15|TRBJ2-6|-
CSAGQSSSGANVLTF
TGCAGCGCGGGTCAAAGCAGCTCCGGGGCCAACGTCCTGACTTTC
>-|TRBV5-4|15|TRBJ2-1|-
CASSFGGAFVSEQFF
TGTGCCAGCAGCTTCGGCGGGGCCTTTGTGAGTGAGCAGTTCTTC
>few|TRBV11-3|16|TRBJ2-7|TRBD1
CASSGRTGGSIYEQYF
TGTGCCAGCAGCGGAAGGACAGGGGGTAGTATCTACGAGCAGTACTTC
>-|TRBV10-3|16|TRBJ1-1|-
CAISERFLGMGTEAFF
TGTGCCATCAGTGAGAGATTTCTAGGGATGGGGACTGAAGCTTTCTTT
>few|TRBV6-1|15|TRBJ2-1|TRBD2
CAGSLSGGPYNEQFF
TGTGCCGGCAGTCTAAGCGGGGGGCCTTACAATGAGCAGTTCTTC
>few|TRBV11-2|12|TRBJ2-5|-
CASSSNQETQYF
TGTGCCAGCAGCTCCAATCAAGAGACCCAGTACTTC
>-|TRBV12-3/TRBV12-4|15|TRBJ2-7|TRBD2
CASSLVGGGINEQYF
TGTGCCAGCAGTTTAGTAGGCGGGGGGATCAACGAGCAGTACTTC
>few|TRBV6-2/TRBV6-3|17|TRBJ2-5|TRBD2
CASSKGRTSGFQETQYF
TGTGCCAGCAGTAAGGGGAGGACTAGCGGATTCCAAGAGACCCAGTACTTC
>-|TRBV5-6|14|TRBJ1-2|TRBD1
CASSLDRVSYGYTF
TGTGCCAGCAGCCTCGACAGGGTGAGCTATGGCTACACCTTC
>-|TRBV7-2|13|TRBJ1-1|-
CASSLTHPMEAFF
TGTGCCAGCAGCTTAACACACCCAATGGAAGCTTTCTTT
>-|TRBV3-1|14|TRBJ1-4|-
CASSQDLADEKLFF
TGTGCCAGCAGCCAAGACTTAGCAGATGAAAAACTGTTTTTT
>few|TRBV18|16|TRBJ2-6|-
CASSPNMLSGANVLTF
TGTGCCAGCTCACCTAACATGCTCTCTGGGGCCAACGTCCTGACTTTC
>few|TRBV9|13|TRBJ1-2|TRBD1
CASSPWTGDGYTF
TGTGCCAGCAGCCCCTGGACAGGGGACGGCTACACCTTC
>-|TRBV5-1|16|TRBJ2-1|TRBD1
CASSFFGQGPYNEQFF
TGCGCCAGCAGCTTCTTCGGACAGGGTCCCTACAATGAGCAGTTCTTC
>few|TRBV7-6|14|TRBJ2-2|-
CASSFNTETGELFF
TGTGCCAGCAGCTTTAACACAGAGACCGGGGAGCTGTTTTTT
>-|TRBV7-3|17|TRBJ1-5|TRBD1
CASRTTDREVRNQPQHF
TGTGCCAGCAGAACTACGGACAGGGAGGTTCGCAATCAGCCCCAGCATTTT
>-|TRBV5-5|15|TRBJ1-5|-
CASSLEDSLYQPQHF
TGTGCCAGCAGCTTGGAGGACAGCCTTTATCAGCCCCAGCATTTT
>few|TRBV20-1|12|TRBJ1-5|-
CSASRLLQPQHF
TGCAGTGCTAGCAGGCTGTTGCAGCCCCAGCATTTT
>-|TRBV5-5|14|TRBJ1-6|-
CASSLWTLSSPLHF
TGTGCCAGCAGCTTGTGGACCCTAAGTTCACCCCTCCACTTT
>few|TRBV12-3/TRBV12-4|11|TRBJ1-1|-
CASSLLHQAFF
TGTGCCAGCAGTTTACTACACCAAGCTTTCTTT
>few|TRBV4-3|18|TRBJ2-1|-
CASSQVSRKLVKDNEQFF
TGCGCCAGCAGCCAAGTTTCCCGGAAGTTAGTCAAGGACAATGAGCAGTTCTTC
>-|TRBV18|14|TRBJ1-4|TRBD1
CASSQDRRREKLFF
TGTGCCAGCTCACAGGACAGGCGACGGGAAAAACTGTTTTTT
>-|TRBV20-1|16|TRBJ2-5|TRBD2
CSARNPLGGAAETQYF
TGCAGTGCTAGGAACCCTCTCGGGGGGGCCGCGGAGACCCAGTACTTC
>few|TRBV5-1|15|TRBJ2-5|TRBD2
CASSPQTSAVETQYF
TGCGCCAGCAGCCCTCAGACTAGCGCGGTAGAGACCCAGTACTTC
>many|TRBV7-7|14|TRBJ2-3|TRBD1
CASSAGQGEDTQYF
TGTGCCAGCAGCGCAGGACAGGGAGAAGATACGCAGTATTTT
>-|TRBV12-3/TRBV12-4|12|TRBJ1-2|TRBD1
CASPTGVVSDTF
TGTGCCAGCCCGACAGGGGTGGTGTCTGACACCTTC
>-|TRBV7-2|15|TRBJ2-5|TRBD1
CASSLTRQGQETQYF
TGTGCCAGCAGCTTAACCCGACAGGGCCAAGAGACCCAGTACTTC
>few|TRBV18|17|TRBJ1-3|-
CASSPPSRAVSGNTIYF
TGTGCCAGCTCACCACCGTCGAGGGCAGTCTCCGGAAACACCATATATTTT
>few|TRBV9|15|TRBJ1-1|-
CASSARDTMNTEAFF
TGTGCCAGCAGCGCCCGGGACACTATGAACACTGAAGCTTTCTTT
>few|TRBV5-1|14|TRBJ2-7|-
CASSSSDKNYEQYF
TGCGCCAGCAGCTCATCGGACAAAAACTACGAGCAGTACTTC
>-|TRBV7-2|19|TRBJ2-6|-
CASSLVGNFRSSGANVLTF
TGTGCCAGCAGCTTAGTAGGAAACTTCCGGAGCTCTGGGGCCAACGTCCTGACTTTC
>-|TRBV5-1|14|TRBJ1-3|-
CASRFGGPGNTIYF
TGCGCCAGCAGGTTCGGGGGCCCAGGAAACACCATATATTTT
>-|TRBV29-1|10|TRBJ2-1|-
CSALFYEQFF
TGCAGCGCACTCTTTTATGAGCAGTTCTTC
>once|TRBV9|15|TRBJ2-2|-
CASSVVGRQTGELFF
TGTGCCAGCAGCGTAGTAGGGCGGCAAACCGGGGAGCTGTTTTTT
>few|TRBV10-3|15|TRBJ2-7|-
CAISESLATSYEQYF
TGTGCCATCAGTGAGTCTCTTGCCACTAGCTACGAGCAGTACTTC
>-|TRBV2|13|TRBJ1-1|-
CARGQTENTEAFF
TGTGCCCGGGGGCAGACGGAGAACACTGAAGCTTTCTTT